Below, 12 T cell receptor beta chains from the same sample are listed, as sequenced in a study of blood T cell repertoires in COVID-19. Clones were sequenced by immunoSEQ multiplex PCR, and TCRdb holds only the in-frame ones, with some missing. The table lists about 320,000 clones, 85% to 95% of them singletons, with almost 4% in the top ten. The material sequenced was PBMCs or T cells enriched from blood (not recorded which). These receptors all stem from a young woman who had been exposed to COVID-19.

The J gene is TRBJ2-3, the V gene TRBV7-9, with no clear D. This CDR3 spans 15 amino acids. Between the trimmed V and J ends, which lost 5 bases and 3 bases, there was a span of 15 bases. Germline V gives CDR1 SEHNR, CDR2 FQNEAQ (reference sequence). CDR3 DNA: TGTGCCAGCAGCCGAATCCCTGCGAGAACAGATACGCAGTATTTT. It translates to CASSRIPARTDTQYF. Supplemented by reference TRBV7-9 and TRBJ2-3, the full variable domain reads DTGVSQNPRHKITKRGQNVTFRCDPISEHNRLYWYRQTLGQGPEFLTYFQNEAQLEKSRLLSDRFSAERPKGSFSTLEIQRTEQGDSAMYLCASSRIPARTDTQYFGPGTRLTVL.

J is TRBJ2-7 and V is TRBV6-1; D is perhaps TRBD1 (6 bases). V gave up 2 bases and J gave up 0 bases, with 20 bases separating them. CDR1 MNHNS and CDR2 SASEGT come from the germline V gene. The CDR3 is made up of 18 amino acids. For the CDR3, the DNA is TGTGCCAGCAGTGAAAGGGACCCATCAGGGGTCCCCTCCTACGAGCAGTACTTC. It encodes CASSERDPSGVPSYEQYF.

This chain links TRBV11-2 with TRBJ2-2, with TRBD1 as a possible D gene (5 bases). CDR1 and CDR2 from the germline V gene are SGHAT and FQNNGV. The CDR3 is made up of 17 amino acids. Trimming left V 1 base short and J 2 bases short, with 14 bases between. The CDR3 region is CASSLGRRTLNTGELFF. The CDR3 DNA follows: TGTGCCAGCAGCTTAGGACGCAGGACACTAAACACCGGGGAGCTGTTTTTT.

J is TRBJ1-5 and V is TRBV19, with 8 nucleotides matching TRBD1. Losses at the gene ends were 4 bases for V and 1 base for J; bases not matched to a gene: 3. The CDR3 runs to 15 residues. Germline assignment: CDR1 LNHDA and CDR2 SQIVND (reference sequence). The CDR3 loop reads CASSNQGASNQPQHF. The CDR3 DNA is TGTGCCAGTAGTAACCAGGGGGCGAGCAATCAGCCCCAGCATTTT.

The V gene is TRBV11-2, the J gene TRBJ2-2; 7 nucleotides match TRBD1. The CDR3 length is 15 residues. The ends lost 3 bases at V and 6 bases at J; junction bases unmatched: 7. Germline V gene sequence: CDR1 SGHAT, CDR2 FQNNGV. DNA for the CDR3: TGTGCCAGCAGCTTGAGGGGGCCGACTGCCGGGGAGCTGTTTTTT. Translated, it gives CASSLRGPTAGELFF.

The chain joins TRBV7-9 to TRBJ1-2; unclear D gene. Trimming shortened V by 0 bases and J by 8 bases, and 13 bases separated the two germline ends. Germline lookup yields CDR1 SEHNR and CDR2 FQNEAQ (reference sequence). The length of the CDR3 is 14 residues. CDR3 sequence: CASSLAGGPLGYTF. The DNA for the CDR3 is TGTGCCAGCAGCTTAGCGGGAGGTCCCCTCGGCTACACCTTC.

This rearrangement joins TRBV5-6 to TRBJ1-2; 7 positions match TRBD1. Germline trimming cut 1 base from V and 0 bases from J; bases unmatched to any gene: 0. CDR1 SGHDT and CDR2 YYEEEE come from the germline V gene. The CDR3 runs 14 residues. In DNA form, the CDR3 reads TGTGCCAGCAGCTTGCAGGGGGCTAACTATGGCTACACCTTC. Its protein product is CASSLQGANYGYTF.

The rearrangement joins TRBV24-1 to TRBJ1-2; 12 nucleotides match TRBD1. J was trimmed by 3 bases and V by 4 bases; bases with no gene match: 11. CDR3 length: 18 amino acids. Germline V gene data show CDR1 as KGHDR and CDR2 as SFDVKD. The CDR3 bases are TGTGCCACCAGTGACACTCCCGGGACAGGGGGCGAGTACTATGGCTACACCTTC. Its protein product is CATSDTPGTGGEYYGYTF.

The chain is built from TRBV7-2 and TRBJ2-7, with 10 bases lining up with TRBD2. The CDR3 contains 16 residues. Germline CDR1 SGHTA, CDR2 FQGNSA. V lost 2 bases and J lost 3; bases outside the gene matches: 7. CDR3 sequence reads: CASSLSGGALGYEQYF. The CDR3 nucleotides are TGTGCCAGCAGCTTAAGCGGGGGGGCCCTCGGCTACGAGCAGTACTTC. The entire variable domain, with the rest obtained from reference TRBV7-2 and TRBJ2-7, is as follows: GAGVSQSPSNKVTEKGKDVELRCDPISGHTALYWYRQSLGQGLEFLIYFQGNSAPDKSGLPSDRFSAERTGGSVSTLTIQRTQQEDSAVYLCASSLSGGALGYEQYFGPGTRLTVT.

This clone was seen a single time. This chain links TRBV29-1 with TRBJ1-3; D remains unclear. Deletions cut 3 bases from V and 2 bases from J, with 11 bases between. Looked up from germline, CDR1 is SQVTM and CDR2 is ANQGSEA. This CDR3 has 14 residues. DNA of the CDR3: TGCAGCGTTGACGTGGCTGGAGCTGGAAACACCATATATTTT. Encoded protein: CSVDVAGAGNTIYF.

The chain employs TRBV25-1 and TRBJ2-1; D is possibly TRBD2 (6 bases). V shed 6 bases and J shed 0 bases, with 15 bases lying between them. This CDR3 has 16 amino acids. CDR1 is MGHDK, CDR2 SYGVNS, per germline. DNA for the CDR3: TGTGCCAGCAGCGGACGCGGGACGTACTCCTACAATGAGCAGTTCTTC. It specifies CASSGRGTYSYNEQFF.

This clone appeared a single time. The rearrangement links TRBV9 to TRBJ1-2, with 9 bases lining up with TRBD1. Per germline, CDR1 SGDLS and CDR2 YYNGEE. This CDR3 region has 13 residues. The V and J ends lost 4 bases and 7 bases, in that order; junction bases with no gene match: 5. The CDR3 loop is CASSTGGILGYTF. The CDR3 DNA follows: TGTGCCAGCAGCACAGGGGGCATACTTGGCTACACCTTC.